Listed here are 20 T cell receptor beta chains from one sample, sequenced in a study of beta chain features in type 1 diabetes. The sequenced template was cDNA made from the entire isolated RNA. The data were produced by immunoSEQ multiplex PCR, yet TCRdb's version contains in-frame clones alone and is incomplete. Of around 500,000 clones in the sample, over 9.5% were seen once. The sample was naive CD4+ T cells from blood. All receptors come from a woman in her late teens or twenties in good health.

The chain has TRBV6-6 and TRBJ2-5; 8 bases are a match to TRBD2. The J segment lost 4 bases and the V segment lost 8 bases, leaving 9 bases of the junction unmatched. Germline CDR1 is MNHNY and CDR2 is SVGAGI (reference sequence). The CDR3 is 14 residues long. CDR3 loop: CASRPGSGVETQYF. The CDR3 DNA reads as TGTGCCAGCCGTCCGGGTAGCGGGGTAGAGACCCAGTACTTC.

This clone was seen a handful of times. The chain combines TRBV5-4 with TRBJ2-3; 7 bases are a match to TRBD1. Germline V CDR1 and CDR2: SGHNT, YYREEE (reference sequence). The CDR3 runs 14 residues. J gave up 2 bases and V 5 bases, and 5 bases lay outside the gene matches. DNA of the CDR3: TGTGCCAGCAGTCGCACAGGGGACACAGATACGCAGTATTTT. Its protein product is CASSRTGDTDTQYF.

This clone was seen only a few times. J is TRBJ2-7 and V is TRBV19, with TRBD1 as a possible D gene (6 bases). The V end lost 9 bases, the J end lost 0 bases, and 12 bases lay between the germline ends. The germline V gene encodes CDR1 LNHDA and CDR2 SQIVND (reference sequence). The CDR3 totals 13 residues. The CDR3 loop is CASGQSISYEQYF. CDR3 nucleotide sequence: TGTGCCAGCGGACAGTCGATCTCCTACGAGCAGTACTTC.

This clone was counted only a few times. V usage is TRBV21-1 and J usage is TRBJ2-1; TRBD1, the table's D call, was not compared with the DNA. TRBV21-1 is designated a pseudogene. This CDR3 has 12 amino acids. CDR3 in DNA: TGTGCCAGCACCCTCAGGTTCAATGAGCAGTTCTTC. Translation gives CASTLRFNEQFF.

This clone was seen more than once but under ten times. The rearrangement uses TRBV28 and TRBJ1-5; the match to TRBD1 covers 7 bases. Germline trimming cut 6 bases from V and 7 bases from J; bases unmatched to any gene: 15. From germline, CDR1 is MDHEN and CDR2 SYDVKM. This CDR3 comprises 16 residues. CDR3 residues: CASRATITGVGQPQHF. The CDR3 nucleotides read TGTGCCAGCAGGGCTACTATTACAGGGGTCGGACAGCCCCAGCATTTT.

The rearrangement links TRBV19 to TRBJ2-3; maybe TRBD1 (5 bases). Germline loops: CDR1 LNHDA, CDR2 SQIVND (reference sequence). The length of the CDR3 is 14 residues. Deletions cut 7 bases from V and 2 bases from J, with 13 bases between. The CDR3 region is CASKQGSNTDTQYF. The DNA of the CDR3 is TGTGCCAGTAAGCAGGGATCTAACACAGATACGCAGTATTTT.

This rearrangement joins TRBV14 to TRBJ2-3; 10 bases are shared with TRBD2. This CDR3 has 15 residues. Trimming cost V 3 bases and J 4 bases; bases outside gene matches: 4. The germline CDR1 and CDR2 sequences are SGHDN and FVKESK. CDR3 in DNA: TGTGCCAGCAGCCACAGCGGGAGGGGAGCAGATACGCAGTATTTT. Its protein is CASSHSGRGADTQYF. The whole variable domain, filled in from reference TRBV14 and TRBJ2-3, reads EAGVTQFPSHSVIEKGQTVTLRCDPISGHDNLYWYRRVMGKEIKFLLHFVKESKQDESGMPNNRFLAERTGGTYSTLKVQPAELEDSGVYFCASSHSGRGADTQYFGPGTRLTVL.

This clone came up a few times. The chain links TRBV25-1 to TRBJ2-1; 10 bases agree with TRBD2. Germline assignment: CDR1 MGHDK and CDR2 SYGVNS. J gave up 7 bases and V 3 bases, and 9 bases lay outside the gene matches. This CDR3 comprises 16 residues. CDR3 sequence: CASSEAGSGRGNEQFF. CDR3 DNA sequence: TGTGCCAGCAGTGAGGCGGGGAGCGGGAGGGGAAATGAGCAGTTCTTC.

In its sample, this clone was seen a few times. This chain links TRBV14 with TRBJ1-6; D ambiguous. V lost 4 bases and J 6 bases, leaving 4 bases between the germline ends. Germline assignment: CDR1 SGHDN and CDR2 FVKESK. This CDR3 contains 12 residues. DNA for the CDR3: TGTGCCAGCAGCCGTCCTAATTCACCCCTCCACTTT. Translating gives CASSRPNSPLHF. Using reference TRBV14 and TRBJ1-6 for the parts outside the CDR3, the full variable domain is EAGVTQFPSHSVIEKGQTVTLRCDPISGHDNLYWYRRVMGKEIKFLLHFVKESKQDESGMPNNRFLAERTGGTYSTLKVQPAELEDSGVYFCASSRPNSPLHFGNGTRLTVT.

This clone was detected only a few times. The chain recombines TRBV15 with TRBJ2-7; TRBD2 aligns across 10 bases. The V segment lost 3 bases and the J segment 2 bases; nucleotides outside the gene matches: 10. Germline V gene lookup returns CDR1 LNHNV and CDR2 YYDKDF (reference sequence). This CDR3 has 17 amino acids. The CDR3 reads CATSRVPSGSRTYEQYF. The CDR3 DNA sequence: TGTGCCACCAGCAGGGTCCCTAGCGGGAGTCGCACCTACGAGCAGTACTTC.

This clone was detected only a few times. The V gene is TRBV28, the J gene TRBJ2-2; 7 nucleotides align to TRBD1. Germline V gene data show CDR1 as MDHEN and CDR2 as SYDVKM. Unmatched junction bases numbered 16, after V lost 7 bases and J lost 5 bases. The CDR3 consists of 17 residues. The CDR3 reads CASKDPIGTASTGELFF. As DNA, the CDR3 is TGTGCCAGCAAGGACCCAATAGGGACAGCCAGTACCGGGGAGCTGTTTTTT.

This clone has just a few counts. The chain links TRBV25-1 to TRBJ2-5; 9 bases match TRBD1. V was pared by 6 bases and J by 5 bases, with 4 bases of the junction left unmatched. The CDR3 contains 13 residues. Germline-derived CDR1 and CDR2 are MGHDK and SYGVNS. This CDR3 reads CASRQGAFETQYF. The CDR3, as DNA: TGTGCCAGCAGACAGGGGGCGTTTGAGACCCAGTACTTC. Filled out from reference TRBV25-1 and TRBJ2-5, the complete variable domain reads EADIYQTPRYLVIGTGKKITLECSQTMGHDKMYWYQQDPGMELHLIHYSYGVNSTEKGDLSSESTVSRIRTEHFPLTLESARPSHTSQYLCASRQGAFETQYFGPGTRLLVL.

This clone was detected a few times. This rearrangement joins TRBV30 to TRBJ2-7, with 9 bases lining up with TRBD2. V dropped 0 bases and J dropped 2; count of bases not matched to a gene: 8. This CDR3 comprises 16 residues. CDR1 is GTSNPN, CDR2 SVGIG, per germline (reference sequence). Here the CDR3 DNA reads TGTGCCTGGAGTGTGGGCCTAGCGGGGCTCGCCTACGAGCAGTACTTC. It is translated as CAWSVGLAGLAYEQYF.

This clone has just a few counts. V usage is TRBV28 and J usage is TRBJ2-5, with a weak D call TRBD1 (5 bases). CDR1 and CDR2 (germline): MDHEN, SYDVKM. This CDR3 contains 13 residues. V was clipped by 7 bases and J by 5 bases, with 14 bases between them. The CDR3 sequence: CASNYRLTETQYF. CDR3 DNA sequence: TGTGCCAGCAACTACAGGCTGACGGAGACCCAGTACTTC.

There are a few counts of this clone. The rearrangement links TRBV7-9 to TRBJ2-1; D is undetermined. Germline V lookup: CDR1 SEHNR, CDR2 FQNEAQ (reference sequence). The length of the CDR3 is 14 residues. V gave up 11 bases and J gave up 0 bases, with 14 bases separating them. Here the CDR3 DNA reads TGTGCCGCAAACATCCTTTTCTCCTACAATGAGCAGTTCTTC. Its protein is CAANILFSYNEQFF.

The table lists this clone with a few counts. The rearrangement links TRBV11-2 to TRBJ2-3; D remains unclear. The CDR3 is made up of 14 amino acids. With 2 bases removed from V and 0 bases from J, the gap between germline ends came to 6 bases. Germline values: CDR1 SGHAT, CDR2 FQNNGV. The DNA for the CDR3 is TGTGCCAGCAGCTTATATACTAGCACAGATACGCAGTATTTT. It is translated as CASSLYTSTDTQYF.

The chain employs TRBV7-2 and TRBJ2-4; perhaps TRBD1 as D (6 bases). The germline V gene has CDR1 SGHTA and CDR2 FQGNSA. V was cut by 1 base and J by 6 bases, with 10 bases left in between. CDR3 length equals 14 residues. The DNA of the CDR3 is TGTGCCAGCAGCTTAGTGGCCAGGGGAAACATTCAGTACTTC. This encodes CASSLVARGNIQYF.

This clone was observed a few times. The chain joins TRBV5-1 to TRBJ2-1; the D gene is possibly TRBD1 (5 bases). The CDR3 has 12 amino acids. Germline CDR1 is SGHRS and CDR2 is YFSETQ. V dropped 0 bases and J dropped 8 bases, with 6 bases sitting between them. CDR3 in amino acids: CASSLDRHEQFF. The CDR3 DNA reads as TGCGCCAGCAGCTTGGACAGGCATGAGCAGTTCTTC.

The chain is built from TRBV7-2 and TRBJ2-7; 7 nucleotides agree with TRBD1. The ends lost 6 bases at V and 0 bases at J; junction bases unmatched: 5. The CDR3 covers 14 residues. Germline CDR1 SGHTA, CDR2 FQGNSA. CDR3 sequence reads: CASSRQGSSYEQYF. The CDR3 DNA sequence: TGTGCCAGCAGTCGACAGGGAAGCTCCTACGAGCAGTACTTC.

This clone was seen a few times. This CDR3 reads CASSSIRRAGGYEQYV. In DNA, the CDR3 is TGTGCCAGCAGTTCCATCCGCCGAGCGGGGGGCTACGAGCAGTACGTC. This chain joins TRBV6-5 and TRBJ2-7; 9 bases line up with TRBD2. This CDR3 contains 16 residues. The germline V gene encodes CDR1 MNHEY and CDR2 SVGAGI. V lost 4 bases, J lost 3 bases, and 10 bases stayed unmatched.